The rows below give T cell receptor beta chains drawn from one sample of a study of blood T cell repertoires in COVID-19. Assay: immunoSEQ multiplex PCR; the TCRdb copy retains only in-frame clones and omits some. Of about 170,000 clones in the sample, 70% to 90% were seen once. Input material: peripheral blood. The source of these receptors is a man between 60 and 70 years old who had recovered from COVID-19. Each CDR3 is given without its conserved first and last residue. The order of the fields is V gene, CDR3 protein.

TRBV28,ASSSLDEKLF
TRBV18,ASSPPQGPNYGYT
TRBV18,ASSGQGVSDTQY
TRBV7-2,ASKGGETNTGELF
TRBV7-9,ASSLNTGGTEAF
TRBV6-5,ASRPRLGLYEQY
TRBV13,ASSFRDTGFATQY
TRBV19,ASTGANQPQH
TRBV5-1,ASSETGAQETQY
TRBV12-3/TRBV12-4,ASSWGDTEAF
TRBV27,ASSLRTGVPEQF
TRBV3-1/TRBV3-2,ASSQGFQGGAFGYT
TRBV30,AWTRDFYGYT
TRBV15,ATSRDRPGGSEAF